The T cell receptor beta chain described here comes from a study of cytomegalovirus exposure and HLA in healthy donors. Whole-study results and caveats: Later on, an analysis tied 15,000 to 20,000 TCR beta sequences to HLA alleles at 0.05 false discovery rate. The classifier was said to identify cytomegalovirus status with high specificity and sensitivity. In a later analysis, TCR beta V- and J-gene trimming showed a link to a missense DCLRE1C variant. Upon later analysis, TCR association rates were observed to vary by HLA locus, being highest for DRB1 and lowest for HLA-C.

Only a few counts were recorded for this clone. Its target is not known. With 60 Vbeta and 13 Jbeta primers, the PCR was carried out. Data came from immunoSEQ multiplex PCR; TCRdb stores just in-frame clones and leaves some out. The sample has tens of thousands of clones, approximately 71% seen once. Per the germline V gene, CDR1 is SEHNR and CDR2 is FQNEAQ (reference sequence). V was clipped by 1 base and J by 3 bases; unmatched bases: 17. The CDR3 extends over 19 amino acids. This receptor was taken from a young man in good health and CMV-seronegative. The chain has TRBV7-9 and TRBJ2-7; 8 bases align to TRBD1. Sequencing was done on a sample of PBMCs. CDR3 sequence: CASSLGGRGQDKPRYEQYF. CDR3 DNA sequence: TGTGCCAGCAGCTTAGGTGGCAGGGGGCAGGACAAGCCACGCTACGAGCAGTACTTC.